A single sample is the source of the 6 T cell receptor beta chains below, sequenced in a study of shared clonotypes between healthy human individuals. The data were produced by immunoSEQ multiplex PCR, yet TCRdb's version contains in-frame clones alone and is incomplete. The sample shows over 700,000 clones, 55% to 75% of them seen only once. The sample was memory CD4+ T cells sorted from blood. As to subset: CD45RA-negative fraction. These receptors were taken from a woman aged 25 to 39 in good health.

For this clone: A far bigger clonotype differs at one base, so this is likely a read error. This sample includes further DNA sequences coding for the same CDR3. The chain has TRBV11-2 and TRBJ1-2; D possibly corresponds to TRBD1 (6 bases). From germline, CDR1 is SGHAT and CDR2 FQNNGV. The CDR3 is 15 residues long. Here the CDR3 reads CASSLEGQMDYGYTF. The DNA for the CDR3 is TGTGCCAGCAGCCTAGAAGGACAGATGGACTATGGCTACACCTTC.

This chain links TRBV7-2 with TRBJ2-7, with 10 nucleotides matching TRBD1. Germline CDR1 SGHTA, CDR2 FQGNSA. CDR3 size: 16 residues. V lost 5 bases, J lost 2 bases, and 9 bases stayed unmatched. The DNA of the CDR3 is TGTGCCAGCAGCCAGCGAAGGGGACAGGGGCCCTACGAGCAGTACTTC. This sequence encodes CASSQRRGQGPYEQYF.

The V and J genes are TRBV7-9 and TRBJ2-7; D gene ambiguous. The CDR3 contains 13 residues. Trimming removed 1 base from V and 7 bases from J, with 11 bases in between. Germline V lookup: CDR1 SEHNR, CDR2 FQNEAQ (reference sequence). The CDR3 nucleotides read TGTGCCAGCAGCTTAGGTTCCCGTAGGGAGCAGTACTTC. Protein sequence: CASSLGSRREQYF.

This clone was detected a few times. V gene TRBV10-2 combines with J gene TRBJ1-5, with TRBD1 matching over 8 bases. The CDR3 contains 17 residues. Germline CDR1 WSHSY, CDR2 SAAADI. Trimming at V came to 5 bases and at J to 3 bases, leaving 12 bases not matched to a gene. CDR3 sequence reads: CASSPSRQGIYNQPQHF. CDR3 nucleotides: TGCGCCAGCAGTCCAAGCCGACAGGGGATTTACAATCAGCCCCAGCATTTT.

This chain uses TRBV28 with TRBJ1-2; the D is unclear. Germline V gene data show CDR1 as MDHEN and CDR2 as SYDVKM. The CDR3 has 16 amino acids. V was clipped by 4 bases and J by 3 bases, with 18 bases between them. CDR3 sequence: CASSSPVGGFDYGYTF. Here the CDR3 DNA reads TGTGCCAGCAGTTCACCCGTTGGAGGGTTCGACTATGGCTACACCTTC.

The gene calls are TRBV30 and TRBJ2-2; D perhaps matches TRBD2 (6 bases). The CDR3 runs 14 residues. V was clipped by 1 base and J by 2 bases, with 8 bases between them. Germline lookup yields CDR1 GTSNPN and CDR2 SVGIG (reference sequence). For the CDR3, the DNA is TGTGCCTGGAGTGGGAGGGTTAACACCGGGGAGCTGTTTTTT. Translated: CAWSGRVNTGELFF.